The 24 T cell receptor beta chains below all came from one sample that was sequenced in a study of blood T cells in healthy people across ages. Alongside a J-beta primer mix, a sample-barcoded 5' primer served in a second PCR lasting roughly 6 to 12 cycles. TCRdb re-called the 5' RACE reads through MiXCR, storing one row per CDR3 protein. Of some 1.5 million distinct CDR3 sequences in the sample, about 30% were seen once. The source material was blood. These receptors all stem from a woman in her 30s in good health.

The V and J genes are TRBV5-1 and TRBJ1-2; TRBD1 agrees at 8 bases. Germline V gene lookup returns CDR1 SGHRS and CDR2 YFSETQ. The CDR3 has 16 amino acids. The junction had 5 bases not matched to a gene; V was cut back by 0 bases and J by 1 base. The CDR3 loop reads CASSLARTGLNYGYTF. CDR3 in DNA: TGCGCCAGCAGCTTGGCGAGGACAGGGCTTAACTATGGCTACACCTTC.

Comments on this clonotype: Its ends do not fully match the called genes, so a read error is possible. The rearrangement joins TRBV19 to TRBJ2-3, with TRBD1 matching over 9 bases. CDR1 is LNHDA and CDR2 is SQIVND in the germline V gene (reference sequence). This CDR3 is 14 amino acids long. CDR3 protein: CAGRDRADTDTQYF. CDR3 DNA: TGTGCCGGTAGGGACAGGGCTGACACAGATACGCAGTATTTT.

CDR3: CASSYEHEQYF. CDR3 in DNA: TGTGCCAGCAGCTACGAGCACGAGCAGTACTTC. The V and J genes are TRBV7-2 and TRBJ2-7; no reliable D call. The CDR3 has 11 residues. Per germline, CDR1 SGHTA and CDR2 FQGNSA. The ends were cut back, 4 bases at V and 5 bases at J, with 6 bases in the middle.

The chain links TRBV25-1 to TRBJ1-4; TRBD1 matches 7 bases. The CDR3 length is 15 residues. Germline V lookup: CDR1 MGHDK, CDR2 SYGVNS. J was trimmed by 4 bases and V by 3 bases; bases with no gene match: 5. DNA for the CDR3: TGTGCCAGCAGTGATCCGACAGGGTATAATGAAAAACTGTTTTTT. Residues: CASSDPTGYNEKLFF.

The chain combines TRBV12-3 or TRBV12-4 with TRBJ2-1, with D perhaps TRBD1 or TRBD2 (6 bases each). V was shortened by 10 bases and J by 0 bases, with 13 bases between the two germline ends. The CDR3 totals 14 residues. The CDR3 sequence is CAILGGSSYNEQFF. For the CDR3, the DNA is TGTGCCATCCTAGGGGGGAGCTCCTACAATGAGCAGTTCTTC.

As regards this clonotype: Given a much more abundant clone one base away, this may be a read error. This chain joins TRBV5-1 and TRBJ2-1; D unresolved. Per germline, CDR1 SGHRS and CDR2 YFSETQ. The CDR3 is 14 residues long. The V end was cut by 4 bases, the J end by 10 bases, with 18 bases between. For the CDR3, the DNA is TGCGCCAGCAGCAGTCGGAGACCCGGTTTCGAGCAGTTCTTC. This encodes CASSSRRPGFEQFF.

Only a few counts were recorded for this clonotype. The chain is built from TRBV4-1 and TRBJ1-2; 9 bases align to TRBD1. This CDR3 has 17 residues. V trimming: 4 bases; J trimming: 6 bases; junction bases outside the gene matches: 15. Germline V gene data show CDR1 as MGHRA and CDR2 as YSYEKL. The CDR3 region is CASSLSDFGTGNDGYTF. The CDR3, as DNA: TGCGCCAGCAGCCTAAGCGATTTCGGGACAGGGAATGATGGCTACACCTTC.

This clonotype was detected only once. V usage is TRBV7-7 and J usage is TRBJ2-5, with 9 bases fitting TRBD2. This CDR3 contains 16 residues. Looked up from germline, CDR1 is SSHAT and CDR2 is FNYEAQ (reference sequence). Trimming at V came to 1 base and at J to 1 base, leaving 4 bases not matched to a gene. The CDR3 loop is CASSLDSGSSQETQYF. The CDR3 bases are TGTGCCAGCAGCTTAGATAGCGGGAGTTCCCAAGAGACCCAGTACTTC.

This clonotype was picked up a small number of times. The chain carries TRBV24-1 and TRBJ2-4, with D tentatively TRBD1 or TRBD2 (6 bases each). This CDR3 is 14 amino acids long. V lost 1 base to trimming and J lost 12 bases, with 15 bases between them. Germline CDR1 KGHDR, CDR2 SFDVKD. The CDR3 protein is CATSDLSRGANQYF. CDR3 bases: TGTGCCACCAGTGATTTATCTAGGGGGGCCAATCAGTACTTC.

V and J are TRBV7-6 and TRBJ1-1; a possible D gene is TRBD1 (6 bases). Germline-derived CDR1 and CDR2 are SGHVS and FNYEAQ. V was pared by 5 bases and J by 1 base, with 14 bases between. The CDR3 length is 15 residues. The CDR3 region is CASSQDMGQNTEAFF. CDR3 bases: TGTGCCAGCAGCCAAGATATGGGACAGAACACTGAAGCTTTCTTT.

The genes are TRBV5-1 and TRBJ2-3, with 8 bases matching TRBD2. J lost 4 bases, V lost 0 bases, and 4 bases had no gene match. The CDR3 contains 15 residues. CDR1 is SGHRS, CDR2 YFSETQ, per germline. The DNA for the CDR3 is TGCGCCAGCAGCTTGGTAGGGACTAGTCCAGATACGCAGTATTTT. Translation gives CASSLVGTSPDTQYF.

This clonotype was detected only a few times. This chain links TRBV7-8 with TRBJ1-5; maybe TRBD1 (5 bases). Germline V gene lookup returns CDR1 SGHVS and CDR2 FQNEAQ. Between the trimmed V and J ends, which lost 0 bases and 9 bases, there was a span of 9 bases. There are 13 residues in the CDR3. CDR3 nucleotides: TGTGCCAGCAGCTTAGCAAGTCAGGGGCCCCAGCATTTT. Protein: CASSLASQGPQHF.

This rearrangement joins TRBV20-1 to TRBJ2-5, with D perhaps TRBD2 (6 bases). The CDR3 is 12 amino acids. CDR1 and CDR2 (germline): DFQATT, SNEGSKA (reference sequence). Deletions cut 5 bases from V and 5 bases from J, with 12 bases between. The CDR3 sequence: CSAFASGETQYF. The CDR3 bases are TGCAGTGCTTTCGCGAGCGGGGAGACCCAGTACTTC.

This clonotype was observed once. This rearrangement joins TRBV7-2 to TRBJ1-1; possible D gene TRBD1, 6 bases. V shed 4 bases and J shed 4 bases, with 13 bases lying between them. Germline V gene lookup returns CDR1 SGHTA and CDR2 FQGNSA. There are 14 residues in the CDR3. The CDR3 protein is CASSSEGGVTEAFF. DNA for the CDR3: TGTGCCAGCAGCTCCGAGGGGGGCGTCACTGAAGCTTTCTTT.

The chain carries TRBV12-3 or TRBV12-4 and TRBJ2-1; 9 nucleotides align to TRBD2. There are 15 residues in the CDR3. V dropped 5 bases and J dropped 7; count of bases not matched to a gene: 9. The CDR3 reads CASSPRAGGQNEQFF. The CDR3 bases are TGTGCCAGCAGTCCACGGGCGGGGGGGCAAAATGAGCAGTTCTTC.

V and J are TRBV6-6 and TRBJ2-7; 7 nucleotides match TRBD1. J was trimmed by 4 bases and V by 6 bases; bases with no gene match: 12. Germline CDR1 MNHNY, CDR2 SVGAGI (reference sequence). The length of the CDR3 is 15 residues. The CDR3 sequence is CASRPPGTEGYEQYF. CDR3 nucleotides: TGTGCCAGCAGACCCCCCGGGACAGAGGGATACGAGCAGTACTTC.

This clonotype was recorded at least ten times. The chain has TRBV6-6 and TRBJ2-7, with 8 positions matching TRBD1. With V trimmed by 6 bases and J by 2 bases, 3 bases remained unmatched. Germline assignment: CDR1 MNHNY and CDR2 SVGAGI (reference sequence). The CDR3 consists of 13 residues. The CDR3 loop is CASSAGQAYEQYF. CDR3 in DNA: TGTGCCAGCAGCGCGGGACAGGCCTACGAGCAGTACTTC.

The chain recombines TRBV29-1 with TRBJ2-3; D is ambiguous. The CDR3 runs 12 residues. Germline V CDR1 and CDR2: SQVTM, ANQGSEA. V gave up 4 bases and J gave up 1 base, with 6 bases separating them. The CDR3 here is CSVGTRTDTQYF. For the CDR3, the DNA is TGCAGCGTTGGGACGCGCACAGATACGCAGTATTTT.

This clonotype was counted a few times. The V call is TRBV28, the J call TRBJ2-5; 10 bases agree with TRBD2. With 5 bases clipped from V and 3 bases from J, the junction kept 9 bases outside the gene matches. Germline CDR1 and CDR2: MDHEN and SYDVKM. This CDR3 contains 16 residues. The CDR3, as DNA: TGTGCCAGCAGTGGGGGACTAGCGCTGGCAGAAGAGACCCAGTACTTC. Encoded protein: CASSGGLALAEETQYF. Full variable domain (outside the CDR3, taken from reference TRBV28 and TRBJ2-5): DVKVTQSSRYLVKRTGEKVFLECVQDMDHENMFWYRQDPGLGLRLIYFSYDVKMKEKGDIPEGYSVSREKKERFSLILESASTNQTSMYLCASSGGLALAEETQYFGPGTRLLVL.

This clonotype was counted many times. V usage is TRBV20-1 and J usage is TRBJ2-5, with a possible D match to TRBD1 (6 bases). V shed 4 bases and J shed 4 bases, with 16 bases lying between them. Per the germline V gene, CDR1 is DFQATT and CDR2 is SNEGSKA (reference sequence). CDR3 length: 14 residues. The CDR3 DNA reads TGCAGTGCTAATCCCGGGGCCAGGGGAGAGACCCAGTACTTC. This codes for CSANPGARGETQYF.

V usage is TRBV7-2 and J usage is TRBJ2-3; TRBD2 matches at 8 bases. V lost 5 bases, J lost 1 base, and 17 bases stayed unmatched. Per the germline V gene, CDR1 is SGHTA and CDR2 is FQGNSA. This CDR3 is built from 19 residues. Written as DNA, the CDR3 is TGTGCCAGCAGCCGCTTCGGCAGCGGGGGACCCCTTCGCACAGATACGCAGTATTTT. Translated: CASSRFGSGGPLRTDTQYF.

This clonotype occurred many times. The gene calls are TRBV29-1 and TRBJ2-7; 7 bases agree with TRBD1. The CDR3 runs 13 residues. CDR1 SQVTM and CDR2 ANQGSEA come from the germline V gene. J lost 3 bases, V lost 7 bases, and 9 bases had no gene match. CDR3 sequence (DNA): TGCAGCGCTACGGGACAGACCCACTACGAGCAGTACTTC. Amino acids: CSATGQTHYEQYF.

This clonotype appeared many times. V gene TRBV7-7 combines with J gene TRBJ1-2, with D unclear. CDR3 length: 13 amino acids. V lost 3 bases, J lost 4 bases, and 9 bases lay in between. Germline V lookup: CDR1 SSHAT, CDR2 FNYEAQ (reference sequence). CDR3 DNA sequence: TGTGCCAGCAGCTTTGAGGGAACCTATGGCTACACCTTC. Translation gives CASSFEGTYGYTF.

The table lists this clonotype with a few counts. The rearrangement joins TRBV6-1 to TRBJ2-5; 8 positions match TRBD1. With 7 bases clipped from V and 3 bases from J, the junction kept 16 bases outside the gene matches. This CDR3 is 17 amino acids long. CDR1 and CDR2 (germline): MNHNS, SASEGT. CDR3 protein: CASTKLHSQGVKETQYF. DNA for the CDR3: TGTGCCAGCACCAAACTACACTCACAGGGGGTGAAAGAGACCCAGTACTTC.